This TCR beta chain was captured by sequencing in a study of blood T cell repertoires in COVID-19. The CDR3 is 14 amino acids. The V end was cut by 2 bases, the J end by 4 bases, with 9 bases between. In germline, CDR1 is LNHDA, CDR2 SQIVND (reference sequence). Per the original data handling: Quantification of nucleated cells was approximated via reference gene primer amplification. Measured with immunoSEQ multiplex PCR; TCRdb has only the in-frame clones, and not every one. That table gives V, J and clone size, and the DNA gave D and trimming. The sample contains over 150,000 clones, 79% of which appear only once.

This chain uses TRBV19 with TRBJ1-5, with D maybe TRBD1 (5 bases). The sample was PBMCs or T cells enriched from blood (not recorded which). The TCR was taken from a woman aged 70-85 years in a cohort exposed to, infected with or recovered from COVID-19 (not recorded which). CDR3 nucleotide sequence: TGTGCCAGTAGTATAAGCAGGGTGAATCAGCCCCAGCATTTT. It encodes CASSISRVNQPQHF.